One and the same sample provided the 32 T cell receptor beta chains below, sequenced in a study of T cells in localized non-small cell lung cancer. Assay used: immunoSEQ multiplex PCR; TCRdb lists only in-frame clones, some missing. The table records around 15,000 clones, about nine tenths of them present only once. Sample: peripheral blood mononuclear cells, taken before any cancer treatment. These receptors were collected from a man between 40 and 75 years old with stage III lung adenocarcinoma.

V and J are TRBV25-1 and TRBJ2-5; 7 bases map to TRBD1. The CDR3 extends over 13 amino acids. Trimming took 4 bases from V and 4 from J; bases not matched to a gene: 3. Germline values: CDR1 MGHDK, CDR2 SYGVNS. CDR3 loop: CASSVRDRETQYF. CDR3 bases: TGTGCCAGCAGTGTCCGGGACAGAGAGACCCAGTACTTC.

The CDR3 nucleotides read TGTGCCAGCACCTCAGCGGGAGTGGCAGATACGCAGTATTTT. Its translation is CASTSAGVADTQYF. V is TRBV6-5 and J is TRBJ2-3, with TRBD2 identical over 8 bases. Trimming took 7 bases from V and 4 from J; bases not matched to a gene: 7. CDR3 length equals 14 residues. CDR1 and CDR2 from the germline V gene are MNHEY and SVGAGI.

This rearrangement joins TRBV7-2 to TRBJ1-2; no firm D call. Per the germline V gene, CDR1 is SGHTA and CDR2 is FQGNSA. The germline V and J ends were trimmed by 5 bases and 4 bases, with 11 bases remaining between them. CDR3 length: 13 residues. CDR3 bases: TGTGCCAGCAGCCTTGATTTTTCCTATGGCTACACCTTC. Protein sequence: CASSLDFSYGYTF.

The chain uses TRBV7-9 and TRBJ2-2; 7 bases agree with TRBD1. CDR1 and CDR2 from the germline V gene are SEHNR and FQNEAQ (reference sequence). The CDR3 has 12 amino acids. CDR3 nucleotides: TGTCTGGGACAGACGAACACCGGGGAGCTGTTTTTT. It is translated as CLGQTNTGELFF.

This chain connects TRBV29-1 to TRBJ2-1, with TRBD2 matching over 11 bases. J was trimmed by 0 bases and V by 8 bases; bases with no gene match: 12. This CDR3 region has 17 residues. Germline V gene lookup returns CDR1 SQVTM and CDR2 ANQGSEA. This CDR3 is CSSTGTSGLSSYNEQFF. CDR3 DNA: TGCAGCTCAACCGGGACTAGCGGACTAAGCTCCTACAATGAGCAGTTCTTC.

The CDR3 DNA is TGTGCCAGCAGCCAAGTCCCGGGACAGGGGGCCTACAATGAGCAGTTCTTC. Translated: CASSQVPGQGAYNEQFF. The genes are TRBV14 and TRBJ2-1, with TRBD1 matching 11 bases. Looked up from germline, CDR1 is SGHDN and CDR2 is FVKESK. The CDR3 runs to 17 residues. With 1 base clipped from V and 2 bases from J, the junction kept 4 bases outside the gene matches.

The rearrangement uses TRBV29-1 and TRBJ2-3; D ambiguous. Germline V gene sequence: CDR1 SQVTM, CDR2 ANQGSEA. V was clipped by 4 bases and J by 4 bases, with 15 bases between them. The CDR3 extends over 14 amino acids. CDR3 residues: CSVVPVRGSDTQYF. As DNA, the CDR3 is TGCAGCGTTGTACCGGTGAGAGGATCAGATACGCAGTATTTT.

This rearrangement joins TRBV19 to TRBJ2-7; tentative D call: TRBD1 (6 bases). In germline, CDR1 is LNHDA, CDR2 SQIVND (reference sequence). Deletions cut 3 bases from V and 3 bases from J, with 18 bases between. CDR3 length: 16 residues. CDR3 DNA: TGTGCCAGTAGTATGACTCCACAGGGTTTAAGCTACGAGCAGTACTTC. Protein sequence: CASSMTPQGLSYEQYF.

This chain connects TRBV6-6 to TRBJ2-1, with TRBD2 matching 9 bases. This CDR3 region has 15 residues. The V gene's germline CDR1 is MNHNY and CDR2 SVGAGI (reference sequence). V was clipped by 3 bases and J by 10 bases; unmatched bases: 10. The CDR3 DNA reads as TGTGCCAGCAGTTATGGTAGCGGGGGAACCGTGGAGCAGTTCTTC. This codes for CASSYGSGGTVEQFF.

The chain has TRBV6-5 and TRBJ2-2; TRBD1 is a possible D gene (6 bases). The V end was cut by 2 bases, the J end by 4 bases, with 14 bases between. CDR1 and CDR2 (germline): MNHEY, SVGAGI. The CDR3 has 16 amino acids. The CDR3 protein is CASSYGTGTLTGELFF. CDR3 nucleotide sequence: TGTGCCAGCAGTTACGGGACCGGGACACTCACCGGGGAGCTGTTTTTT.

The gene calls are TRBV28 and TRBJ1-3; D call uncertain. CDR3 length: 15 amino acids. CDR1 and CDR2 from the germline V gene are MDHEN and SYDVKM. V lost 4 bases, J lost 3 bases, and 13 bases lay in between. The CDR3 spells CASSSRRSFGNTIYF. The CDR3 DNA is TGTGCCAGCAGTTCCAGGAGGTCCTTTGGAAACACCATATATTTT.

The chain combines TRBV5-4 with TRBJ2-7; 8 bases are shared with TRBD1. The J segment lost 3 bases and the V segment lost 5 bases, leaving 10 bases of the junction unmatched. Per the germline V gene, CDR1 is SGHNT and CDR2 is YYREEE (reference sequence). The CDR3 totals 15 residues. The CDR3 bases are TGTGCCAGCAGTTATACGACAGGGGAAGGCTACGAGCAGTACTTC. It is translated as CASSYTTGEGYEQYF.

The chain carries TRBV4-2 and TRBJ1-5; D gene uncertain. The ends were cut back, 0 bases at V and 2 bases at J, with 14 bases in the middle. CDR3 length: 17 residues. CDR1 is LGHNA and CDR2 is YNFKEQ in the germline V gene. The DNA of the CDR3 is TGTGCCAGCAGCCAAGATACACTACCCATGGGCAATCAGCCCCAGCATTTT. Encoded protein: CASSQDTLPMGNQPQHF.

V and J are TRBV9 and TRBJ2-7; unclear D gene. The CDR3 has 13 amino acids. The V gene's germline CDR1 is SGDLS and CDR2 YYNGEE. V was pared by 3 bases and J by 2 bases, with 9 bases between. CDR3 sequence: CASSAPSAYEQYF. CDR3 sequence (DNA): TGTGCCAGCAGCGCCCCCTCGGCCTACGAGCAGTACTTC.

This chain joins TRBV4-3 and TRBJ1-2; D ambiguous. CDR1 LGHNA and CDR2 YSLEER come from the germline V gene. The CDR3 has 14 residues. V lost 1 base and J 2 bases, leaving 8 bases between the germline ends. The CDR3 DNA is TGCGCCAGCAGCCAAGGGGTACAGAACTATGGCTACACCTTC. Its protein product is CASSQGVQNYGYTF.

This clone was seen a few times. The rearrangement uses TRBV28 and TRBJ2-2; maybe TRBD2 (5 bases). V was cut by 8 bases and J by 4 bases, with 17 bases left in between. The CDR3 is 15 residues long. Per germline, CDR1 MDHEN and CDR2 SYDVKM. The CDR3 loop is CASQVAAAGTGELFF. The CDR3 coding sequence is TGTGCCAGCCAGGTTGCGGCGGCGGGCACCGGGGAGCTGTTTTTT.

The chain combines TRBV7-8 with TRBJ2-1, with a possible D match to TRBD1 (6 bases). The V end was cut by 7 bases, the J end by 2 bases, with 15 bases between. Per germline, CDR1 SGHVS and CDR2 FQNEAQ. CDR3 length: 15 residues. CDR3 in amino acids: CASTGWTATYNEQFF. The CDR3 nucleotides are TGTGCCAGCACCGGGTGGACAGCGACCTACAATGAGCAGTTCTTC.

The count of this clone is one. V and J are TRBV29-1 and TRBJ2-5; D is uncertain. V was trimmed by 3 bases and J by 1 base, leaving 3 bases between them. The CDR3 is 11 amino acids. The germline CDR1 and CDR2 sequences are SQVTM and ANQGSEA. CDR3 protein: CSVEVQETQYF. CDR3 in DNA: TGCAGCGTTGAGGTCCAAGAGACCCAGTACTTC. The complete variable domain, with remaining parts taken from reference TRBV29-1 and TRBJ2-5, reads SAVISQKPSRDICQRGTSLTIQCQVDSQVTMMFWYRQQPGQSLTLIATANQGSEATYESGFVIDKFPISRPNLTFSTLTVSNMSPEDSSIYLCSVEVQETQYFGPGTRLLVL.

The chain is built from TRBV25-1 and TRBJ2-5; 7 bases map to TRBD2. Germline CDR1 MGHDK, CDR2 SYGVNS. Trimming at V came to 5 bases and at J to 1 base, leaving 7 bases not matched to a gene. The CDR3 contains 15 residues. The CDR3 protein is CASSKRGSSQETQYF. CDR3 sequence (DNA): TGTGCCAGCAGTAAGCGCGGGAGCTCCCAAGAGACCCAGTACTTC. The full variable domain, completed using reference TRBV25-1 and TRBJ2-5, is EADIYQTPRYLVIGTGKKITLECSQTMGHDKMYWYQQDPGMELHLIHYSYGVNSTEKGDLSSESTVSRIRTEHFPLTLESARPSHTSQYLCASSKRGSSQETQYFGPGTRLLVL.

The chain employs TRBV19 and TRBJ1-5; tentative D call: TRBD1 (6 bases). The ends were cut back, 10 bases at V and 2 bases at J, with 18 bases in the middle. CDR1 and CDR2 from the germline V gene are LNHDA and SQIVND (reference sequence). This CDR3 region has 15 residues. The CDR3 DNA sequence: TGTGCCACCGCCCAGATTGCAGGGGGCAATCAGCCCCAGCATTTT. Translated: CATAQIAGGNQPQHF.

This chain links TRBV6-5 with TRBJ2-7, with 9 bases aligning to TRBD1. V lost 4 bases to trimming and J lost 2 bases; unmatched junction nucleotides: 3. The CDR3 runs to 14 residues. The germline V gene encodes CDR1 MNHEY and CDR2 SVGAGI. The CDR3 sequence: CASSSDRGTYEQYF. DNA for the CDR3: TGTGCCAGCAGTTCGGACAGGGGAACCTACGAGCAGTACTTC.

The chain couples TRBV2 to TRBJ2-4; TRBD1 might be the D (5 bases). Trimming removed 4 bases at V and 7 bases at J, with 17 bases between. CDR1 is SNHLY and CDR2 is FYNNEI in the germline V gene. The CDR3 has 15 residues. Here the CDR3 DNA reads TGTGCCAGCAGTGGGACACCGAACATAGAGAACATTCAGTACTTC. Translation: CASSGTPNIENIQYF.

The V gene is TRBV28, the J gene TRBJ2-7; perhaps TRBD1 as D (6 bases). Between the trimmed V and J ends, which lost 4 bases and 7 bases, there was a span of 23 bases. Germline loops: CDR1 MDHEN, CDR2 SYDVKM. This CDR3 is built from 16 residues. The CDR3 region is CASSSLRDNRLNEQYF. CDR3 coding DNA: TGTGCCAGCAGTTCTCTCCGGGACAACCGCCTAAATGAGCAGTACTTC.

This chain uses TRBV10-2 with TRBJ1-5; D remains unclear. This CDR3 comprises 14 residues. From germline, CDR1 is WSHSY and CDR2 SAAADI. V lost 2 bases and J lost 1, with 6 bases in between. CDR3 DNA: TGCGCCAGCAGTGAGGAGATCAGCAATCAGCCCCAGCATTTT. Translation gives CASSEEISNQPQHF.

The rearrangement joins TRBV6-4 to TRBJ2-1; 14 bases are a match to TRBD2. CDR1 is MRHNA and CDR2 is SNTAGT in the germline V gene. The CDR3 consists of 15 residues. V shed 2 bases, J shed 8 bases, and the junction held 2 bases outside the gene matches. The CDR3 sequence is CASSDRTSGRHEQFF. The CDR3 coding sequence is TGTGCCAGCAGTGACCGGACTAGCGGGAGGCATGAGCAGTTCTTC.

The V and J genes are TRBV7-9 and TRBJ1-1; D may be TRBD1 (5 bases). Trimming took 6 bases from V and 4 from J, leaving 15 bases between them. CDR1 is SEHNR, CDR2 FQNEAQ, per germline (reference sequence). There are 14 residues in the CDR3. The CDR3 sequence: CASRNSGDGTEAFF. CDR3 nucleotides: TGTGCCAGCAGAAACTCGGGGGATGGCACTGAAGCTTTCTTT.

The CDR3 is CASSLERTGSHEQYF. Here the CDR3 DNA reads TGTGCCAGCAGCTTAGAAAGGACAGGGTCCCACGAGCAGTACTTC. This chain connects TRBV11-2 to TRBJ2-7, with TRBD1 matching 8 bases. Germline loops: CDR1 SGHAT, CDR2 FQNNGV. The J segment lost 5 bases and the V segment lost 0 bases, leaving 6 bases of the junction unmatched. The CDR3 is 15 amino acids.

V gene TRBV27 combines with J gene TRBJ2-1; 13 nucleotides agree with TRBD2. From germline, CDR1 is MNHEY and CDR2 SMNVEV (reference sequence). The CDR3 extends over 17 amino acids. Unmatched junction bases numbered 9, after V lost 5 bases and J lost 5 bases. CDR3 protein: CASSITPGLAGNNEQFF. The CDR3 DNA reads TGTGCCAGCAGTATTACCCCGGGACTAGCGGGGAACAATGAGCAGTTCTTC.

The chain links TRBV19 to TRBJ2-3; D is uncertain. CDR3 length: 13 amino acids. From germline, CDR1 is LNHDA and CDR2 SQIVND (reference sequence). Trimming stripped 3 bases from V and 3 bases from J, with 7 bases between. The CDR3 coding sequence is TGTGCCAGTAGTATCCCAGGTACAGATACGCAGTATTTT. Translated: CASSIPGTDTQYF.

The V call is TRBV7-2, the J call TRBJ2-3; D is tentatively TRBD1 or TRBD2 (5 bases each). Germline CDR1 SGHTA, CDR2 FQGNSA. This CDR3 is 16 amino acids long. V was cut by 6 bases and J by 3 bases, with 19 bases left in between. The CDR3 loop is CASRFGTRGLTDTQYF. CDR3 sequence (DNA): TGTGCCAGCAGATTTGGCACCCGGGGCTTAACAGATACGCAGTATTTT.

The chain joins TRBV27 to TRBJ1-2; 8 bases line up with TRBD1. The CDR3 contains 14 residues. The germline gives CDR1 MNHEY, CDR2 SMNVEV (reference sequence). V dropped 5 bases and J dropped 3; count of bases not matched to a gene: 5. The chain's CDR3 is CASSDTGGHYGYTF. The CDR3 DNA sequence: TGTGCCAGCAGTGATACAGGGGGACACTATGGCTACACCTTC.

V is TRBV5-6 and J is TRBJ2-1; maybe TRBD2 (6 bases). The germline V gene has CDR1 SGHDT and CDR2 YYEEEE. The V end was cut by 2 bases, the J end by 4 bases, with 7 bases between. There are 13 residues in the CDR3. The CDR3 bases are TGTGCCAGCAGCTTCGGAGGGTACAATGAGCAGTTCTTC. Protein sequence: CASSFGGYNEQFF.